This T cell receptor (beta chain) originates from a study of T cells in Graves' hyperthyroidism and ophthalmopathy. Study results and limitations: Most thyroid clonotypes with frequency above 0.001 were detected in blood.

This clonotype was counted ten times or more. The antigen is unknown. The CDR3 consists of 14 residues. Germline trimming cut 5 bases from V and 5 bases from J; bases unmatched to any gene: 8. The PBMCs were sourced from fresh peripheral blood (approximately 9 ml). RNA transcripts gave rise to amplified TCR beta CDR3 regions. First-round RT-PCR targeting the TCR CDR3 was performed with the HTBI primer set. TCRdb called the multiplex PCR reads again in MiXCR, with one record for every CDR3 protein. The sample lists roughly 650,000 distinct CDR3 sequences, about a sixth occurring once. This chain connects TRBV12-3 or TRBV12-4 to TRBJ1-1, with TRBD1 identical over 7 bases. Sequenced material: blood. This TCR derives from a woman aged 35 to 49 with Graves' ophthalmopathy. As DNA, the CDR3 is TGTGCCAGCAGTCCTCCGACAGGGTTGACTGAAGCTTTCTTT. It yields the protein CASSPPTGLTEAFF.